These 17 T cell receptor beta chains share one sample of origin, sequenced in a study of T-cell reconstitution after alpha-beta-depleted transplantation in children. Unique molecular identifiers were built into the TCRbeta library. One entry per CDR3 protein results from TCRdb running MiXCR on the PCR reads. The repertoire includes some 390,000 distinct CDR3 sequences, roughly 20% of them detected once, and 3.5% to 4% sits in the top ten. The sample in question was PBMCs from the stem cell graft donor, obtained from the stem cell graft. All receptors come from a human donor who donated a stem cell graft to a child with acute myeloid leukemia.

This clonotype was counted between two and nine times. The rearrangement uses TRBV20-1 and TRBJ2-7, with a possible D match to TRBD2 (5 bases). Germline V gene lookup returns CDR1 DFQATT and CDR2 SNEGSKA (reference sequence). Trimming took 4 bases from V and 2 from J, leaving 9 bases between them. The CDR3 consists of 12 residues. The CDR3 coding sequence is TGCAGTGCTATGATTAGCGCCTACGAGCAGTACTTC. It specifies CSAMISAYEQYF.

The chain employs TRBV6-5 and TRBJ2-5; no reliable D call. This CDR3 region has 15 residues. The germline CDR1 and CDR2 sequences are MNHEY and SVGAGI. Trimming removed 0 bases at V and 5 bases at J, with 13 bases between. In DNA, the CDR3 is TGTGCCAGCAGTTACTCGAATGGCAGGACGGAGACCCAGTACTTC. Translated: CASSYSNGRTETQYF.

The rearrangement uses TRBV19 and TRBJ2-5; 9 nucleotides agree with TRBD2. The germline V gene encodes CDR1 LNHDA and CDR2 SQIVND (reference sequence). The CDR3 length is 14 residues. Trimming cost V 7 bases and J 5 bases; bases outside gene matches: 8. The CDR3 nucleotides are TGTGCCAGTAAAACTAGCGGGCGACGGGAGACCCAGTACTTC. Amino acids: CASKTSGRRETQYF.

This clonotype has a count of ten or more. The chain couples TRBV12-3 or TRBV12-4 to TRBJ1-5, with D uncertain. V was pared by 7 bases and J by 6 bases, with 10 bases between. This CDR3 is 12 amino acids long. As DNA, the CDR3 is TGTGCCAGCAATGAAGGAGCTCAGCCCCAGCATTTT. It encodes CASNEGAQPQHF.

The rearrangement uses TRBV4-3 and TRBJ2-2; 9 bases map to TRBD2. The V gene's germline CDR1 is LGHNA and CDR2 YSLEER. This CDR3 spans 18 amino acids. With V trimmed by 3 bases and J by 4 bases, 12 bases remained unmatched. The CDR3 loop is CASSHRIDSGRVTGELFF. For the CDR3, the DNA is TGCGCCAGCAGCCATCGAATTGATAGCGGGAGAGTCACCGGGGAGCTGTTTTTT.

This clonotype was recorded many times. This chain joins TRBV7-9 and TRBJ2-3; tentatively, D is TRBD2 (5 bases). Germline V gene sequence: CDR1 SEHNR, CDR2 FQNEAQ (reference sequence). The germline V and J ends were trimmed by 2 bases and 0 bases, with 6 bases remaining between them. CDR3 length: 14 amino acids. Here the CDR3 reads CASSLTGSTDTQYF. CDR3 sequence (DNA): TGTGCCAGCAGCTTAACGGGGAGCACAGATACGCAGTATTTT. Full variable domain (rest looked up from reference TRBV7-9 and TRBJ2-3): DTGVSQNPRHKITKRGQNVTFRCDPISEHNRLYWYRQTLGQGPEFLTYFQNEAQLEKSRLLSDRFSAERPKGSFSTLEIQRTEQGDSAMYLCASSLTGSTDTQYFGPGTRLTVL.

Only a few counts were recorded for this clonotype. CDR3 nucleotides: TGCGCCAGCAGCCCCCCCTCGAGGGTCGAGCAGTACTTC. It specifies CASSPPSRVEQYF. The chain joins TRBV5-1 to TRBJ2-7; weak D call: TRBD2 (5 bases). CDR3 length equals 13 residues. Trimming shortened V by 4 bases and J by 6 bases, and 14 bases separated the two germline ends. Germline lookup yields CDR1 SGHRS and CDR2 YFSETQ.

The chain carries TRBV28 and TRBJ2-3, with TRBD2 identical over 7 bases. V shed 3 bases, J shed 0 bases, and the junction held 9 bases outside the gene matches. The CDR3 length is 17 residues. The V gene's germline CDR1 is MDHEN and CDR2 SYDVKM. Here the CDR3 reads CASSFPLATASTDTQYF. The CDR3 DNA reads as TGTGCCAGCAGTTTCCCACTAGCGACCGCTAGCACAGATACGCAGTATTTT.

This clonotype has at least ten counts. The V and J genes are TRBV29-1 and TRBJ1-2; 8 bases are a match to TRBD1. Trimming at V came to 4 bases and at J to 6 bases, leaving 1 base not matched to a gene. Per the germline V gene, CDR1 is SQVTM and CDR2 is ANQGSEA. This CDR3 region has 11 residues. CDR3 protein: CSVGTGHGYTF. The CDR3, as DNA: TGCAGCGTTGGGACAGGGCATGGCTACACCTTC.

This clonotype turned up a few times. V and J are TRBV18 and TRBJ2-1, with 13 bases aligning to TRBD2. The CDR3 is 16 residues long. The trim removed 6 bases at V and 7 bases at J, leaving 9 bases unmatched. Germline CDR1 reads KGHSH; CDR2 reads LQKENI. The CDR3 sequence is CASSPGLAGSRNEQFF. CDR3 DNA sequence: TGTGCCAGCTCCCCGGGACTAGCGGGATCTCGGAATGAGCAGTTCTTC.

This chain uses TRBV5-1 with TRBJ2-7, with D perhaps TRBD1 (6 bases). CDR1 SGHRS and CDR2 YFSETQ come from the germline V gene. V lost 0 bases, J lost 5 bases, and 9 bases lay in between. The CDR3 loop spans 13 amino acids. The CDR3 nucleotides read TGCGCCAGCAGCTTGGGTCCAGGGGACGAGCAGTACTTC. It encodes CASSLGPGDEQYF.

The rearrangement links TRBV20-1 to TRBJ2-1, with TRBD2 matching over 10 bases. V lost 6 bases, J lost 9 bases, and 11 bases stayed unmatched. Germline-derived CDR1 and CDR2 are DFQATT and SNEGSKA (reference sequence). The CDR3 sequence is 14 residues long. The CDR3: CSALAGGPRGEQFF. As DNA, the CDR3 is TGCAGTGCCTTAGCGGGAGGTCCGCGAGGTGAGCAGTTCTTC.

This clonotype has more than one count but fewer than ten. The gene calls are TRBV5-1 and TRBJ2-7, with D uncertain. V lost 6 bases and J 5 bases, leaving 12 bases between the germline ends. From germline, CDR1 is SGHRS and CDR2 YFSETQ. The CDR3 is made up of 12 amino acids. CDR3 in amino acids: CASTPGGNEQYF. The DNA of the CDR3 is TGCGCCAGCACCCCGGGCGGAAACGAGCAGTACTTC.

This clonotype was found many times. V and J are TRBV6-4 and TRBJ2-1, with TRBD2 identical over 11 bases. After removal of 3 bases from V and 5 bases from J, the junction contained 3 bases not matched to a gene. Germline loops: CDR1 MRHNA, CDR2 SNTAGT. The CDR3 covers 15 residues. The CDR3 DNA follows: TGTGCCAGCAGTGATGGGACTAGCGGAAACAATGAGCAGTTCTTC. Encoded protein: CASSDGTSGNNEQFF.

The genes are TRBV24-1 and TRBJ2-2; 14 bases line up with TRBD2. Trimming took 5 bases from V and 5 from J; bases not matched to a gene: 9. This CDR3 has 18 amino acids. The germline CDR1 and CDR2 sequences are KGHDR and SFDVKD. The CDR3: CATSAPGTSGRWTGELFF. The DNA for the CDR3 is TGTGCCACCAGTGCCCCCGGGACTAGCGGGAGATGGACCGGGGAGCTGTTTTTT.

This clonotype has just one count. The rearrangement uses TRBV29-1 and TRBJ2-7; 10 bases are shared with TRBD2. After removal of 8 bases from V and 2 bases from J, the junction contained 9 bases not matched to a gene. The CDR3 sequence is 14 residues long. Germline assignment: CDR1 SQVTM and CDR2 ANQGSEA. CDR3 residues: CSLRTSGAPYEQYF. In nucleotides, the CDR3 is TGCAGCCTGAGGACTAGCGGAGCCCCCTACGAGCAGTACTTC.

This clonotype was seen more than once but under ten times. A read error may produce the germline difference seen at one junction end. V is TRBV7-2 and J is TRBJ2-3, with 11 positions matching TRBD2. The CDR3 is 15 residues long. Germline V gene data show CDR1 as SGHTA and CDR2 as FQGNSA. In DNA form, the CDR3 reads TGTGCCAGCAGCCCCACTAGCGGGAGCATAGATACGCAGTATTTT. Its translation: CASSPTSGSIDTQYF.